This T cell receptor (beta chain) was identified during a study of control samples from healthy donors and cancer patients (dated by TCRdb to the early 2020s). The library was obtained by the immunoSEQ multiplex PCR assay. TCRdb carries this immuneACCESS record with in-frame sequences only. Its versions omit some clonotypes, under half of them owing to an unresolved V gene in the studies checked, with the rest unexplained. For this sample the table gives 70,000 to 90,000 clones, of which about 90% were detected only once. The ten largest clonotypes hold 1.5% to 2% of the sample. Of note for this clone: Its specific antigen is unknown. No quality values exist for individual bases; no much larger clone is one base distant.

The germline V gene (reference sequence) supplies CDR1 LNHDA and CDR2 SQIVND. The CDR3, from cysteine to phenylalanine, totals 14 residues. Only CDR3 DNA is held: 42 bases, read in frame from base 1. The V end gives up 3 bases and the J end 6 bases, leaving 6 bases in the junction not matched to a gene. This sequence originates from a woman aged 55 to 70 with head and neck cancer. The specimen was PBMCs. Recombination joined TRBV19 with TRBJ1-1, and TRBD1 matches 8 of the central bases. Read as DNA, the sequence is TGTGCCAGTAGTATCGGACAGGGTGGGCCTGAAGCTTTCTTT. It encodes CASSIGQGGPEAFF.